The rows below give T cell receptor beta chains drawn from one sample of a study of PD-L1 blockade in urothelial cancer. Clones were read by immunoSEQ multiplex PCR, and TCRdb kept only the in-frame ones, dropping some. The sample includes some 79,000 clones, over 80% of them seen just once. The specimen was PBMCs, collected around atezolizumab (anti-PD-L1) treatment. The receptors derive from a man between 65 and 85 years old with urothelial cancer. CDR3s include the opening cysteine and the closing phenylalanine or tryptophan. Fields, in order: J gene, V gene, clone size, D gene, CDR3 DNA, CDR3 protein. D genes are given only for firm matches. Only part of the rows carry a size: once, few, many, or a class if the clone is expanded.

TRBJ2-1 | TRBV19 | - | - | TGTGCCAGTAGTATAGCCCGGCTAGCTGGCGAGCAGTTCTTC | CASSIARLAGEQFF
TRBJ2-3 | TRBV4-1 | - | - | TGCGCCAGCAGCCAAGCTTCCACAGATACGCAGTATTTT | CASSQASTDTQYF
TRBJ1-2 | TRBV18 | few | TRBD1 | TGTGCCAGCTCACCGAACCGGGACAGGGGTCATGGCTACACCTTC | CASSPNRDRGHGYTF
TRBJ2-5 | TRBV5-1 | - | - | TGCGCCAGCAGCTTGGGAGGCGACCCATCGGCAGAGACCCAGTACTTC | CASSLGGDPSAETQYF
TRBJ2-7 | TRBV11-2 | - | TRBD2 | TGTGCCAGCAGCCCCACTAGCGGGGCCTACGAGCAGTACTTC | CASSPTSGAYEQYF
TRBJ2-1 | TRBV2 | - | TRBD2 | TGTGCCAGCACTTTAGCGGGAGAGGTCTACAATGAGCAGTTCTTC | CASTLAGEVYNEQFF
TRBJ1-4 | TRBV12-2 | once | - | TGTGCAAGTCGCTTTATTGAAAAACTGTTTTTT | CASRFIEKLFF
TRBJ2-2 | TRBV21-1 | - | - | TGTGCCAGCAGCAATCGCTACAGGTCGAACACCGGGGAGCTGTTTTTT | CASSNRYRSNTGELFF
TRBJ2-1 | TRBV14 | once | TRBD2 | TGTGCCAGCAGCCAAGCTCTAGCGGGAGAGCAGTTCTTC | CASSQALAGEQFF
TRBJ2-5 | TRBV5-1 | - | TRBD2 | TGCGCCAGCAGCTTGGTAGGTCGGCTAGCGGGAGGCGAGACCCAGTACTTC | CASSLVGRLAGGETQYF
TRBJ2-2 | TRBV5-4 | once | TRBD1 | TGTGCCAGCAGCTCATTTGACAGGGGCGGAATCGGGGAGCTGTTTTTT | CASSSFDRGGIGELFF
TRBJ2-1 | TRBV2 | - | TRBD2 | TGTGCCAGCAGACGGGGGGGAGATGAGCAGTTCTTC | CASRRGGDEQFF
TRBJ2-5 | TRBV2 | - | TRBD2 | TGTGCCAGCGGCGAGCGGGGGAAGACCCAGTACTTC | CASGERGKTQYF
TRBJ2-3 | TRBV6-1 | - | - | TGTGCCAGCAGTGAGGGAGACGTTACAGATACGCAGTATTTT | CASSEGDVTDTQYF
TRBJ1-2 | TRBV12-5 | - | - | TGTGCTAGTGGGGCACACTATGGCTACACCTTC | CASGAHYGYTF
TRBJ2-1 | TRBV11-3 | - | - | TGTGCCAGCAGCCCCTGGGGGGCCTACAATGAGCAGTTCTTC | CASSPWGAYNEQFF
TRBJ1-1 | TRBV28 | - | - | TGTGCCAGCAGTTTCATACAGGGTCTAAGGGCTGAAGCTTTCTTT | CASSFIQGLRAEAFF
TRBJ2-5 | TRBV2 | - | TRBD1 | TGTGCCAGCAGTGACAGGGGGGAGACCCAGTACTTC | CASSDRGETQYF
TRBJ2-1 | TRBV25-1 | - | - | TGTGCCAGCAAAACAGGGAGGGCTAATGAGCAGTTCTTC | CASKTGRANEQFF
TRBJ1-3 | TRBV7-9 | - | TRBD1 | TGTGCCAGCAGCGCGACGACAGGGGGGCTCAAATCTGGAAACACCATATATTTT | CASSATTGGLKSGNTIYF
TRBJ1-6 | TRBV27 | - | - | TGTGCCAGCAGTTTCCTGACCAGGGTTAGGAATTCACCCCTCCACTTT | CASSFLTRVRNSPLHF
TRBJ2-2 | TRBV14 | - | - | TGTGCCAGCAGCCATTCAAGGAGGAACGGGGAGCTGTTTTTT | CASSHSRRNGELFF
TRBJ2-3 | TRBV11-3 | - | - | - | CASSVGQGTDTQYF
TRBJ1-5 | TRBV19 | - | - | TGTGCCAGTAGTCCGAGAGAGGGAAGTCAGCCCCAGCATTTT | CASSPREGSQPQHF
TRBJ2-3 | TRBV29-1 | - | TRBD2 | TGCAGCGTTGGGACTAGCCCAGATACGCAGTATTTT | CSVGTSPDTQYF
TRBJ1-5 | TRBV7-8 | - | - | TGTGCCAGCAGCTCTCAGGGTGGTCGCAATCAGCCCCAGCATTTT | CASSSQGGRNQPQHF
TRBJ2-7 | TRBV4-1 | - | - | TGCGCCAGCAGCCAGGCAACAACCAACGTCGTATACGAGCAGTACTTC | CASSQATTNVVYEQYF
TRBJ1-1 | TRBV2 | - | - | TGTGCCAGCCGGGTTTCGAGGGACACTGAAGCTTTCTTT | CASRVSRDTEAFF
TRBJ2-1 | TRBV4-3 | - | TRBD2 | TGCGCCAGCACCCCGGGGCGGGAGGGTAGTGAGCAGTTCTTC | CASTPGREGSEQFF
TRBJ2-3 | TRBV5-1 | - | TRBD1 | TGCGCCAGTAGACAGGGGGTACTTGCAGATACGCAGTATTTT | CASRQGVLADTQYF
TRBJ1-1 | TRBV10-3 | - | - | TGTGCCATCAGTGAGTCTGGCAGGGGAGATACTGAAGCTTTCTTT | CAISESGRGDTEAFF
TRBJ2-1 | TRBV5-1 | - | - | TGCGCCAGCAGCCAAGCGGACTTGTTGAACAATGAGCAGTTCTTC | CASSQADLLNNEQFF
TRBJ1-6 | TRBV19 | - | TRBD1 | TGTGCCAGTAGTCCCCCACAGGGGGGAAATTCACCCCTCCACTTT | CASSPPQGGNSPLHF